This T cell receptor beta chain was identified during a study of shared clonotypes between healthy human individuals. The wider study: The study used three CD4 naive, three CD4 memory, two CD8 naive and one CD8 memory plate per donor. Findings of the study overall: Among a few donors, roughly 5.5% of naive CD4 clonotypes were found in common.

In the study's own analysis: Without quality scores, immunoSEQ junctional reads could not be filtered like full-length reads. TCRdb's copy holds only in-frame clones and misses some; the assay was immunoSEQ multiplex PCR. The DNA was the basis for D and trimming; V, J and clone size are from that table. The table includes 2.5 million or so clones, around nine tenths detected once. Between the trimmed V and J ends, which lost 0 bases and 6 bases, there was a span of 15 bases. The CDR3 totals 15 residues. CDR1 and CDR2 from the germline V gene are SEHNR and FQNEAQ (reference sequence). A note on this clone: What it binds is unknown.

Sequencing used naive CD4+ T cells sorted from blood. The subset: CD45RA+ positively selected. The TCR was taken from a young man in good health. The chain uses TRBV7-9 and TRBJ2-7; possibly TRBD2 for D (5 bases). The CDR3 DNA reads TGTGCCAGCAGCTTAGCGAAGGGTCCTGAGGGCGAGCAGTACTTC. Translating it yields CASSLAKGPEGEQYF.